A single sample is the source of the 21 T cell receptor beta chains below, sequenced in a study of blood T cell repertoires in COVID-19. Sequenced by immunoSEQ multiplex PCR; TCRdb stores in-frame clones only, minus some. The sample contains about 140,000 clones, over 60% of which appear only once. Material: peripheral blood. These receptors all stem from a woman aged 80 or older with active or convalescent COVID-19.

This chain connects TRBV3-1 (or the pseudogene TRBV3-2) to TRBJ1-2; TRBD1 aligns across 9 bases. This CDR3 contains 15 residues. CDR1 LGHDT and CDR2 YNNKEL come from the germline V gene (reference sequence). Trimming cost V 3 bases and J 3 bases; bases outside gene matches: 5. In DNA form, the CDR3 reads TGTGCCAGCAGCCAGAATACAGGGGGCCACTATGGCTACACCTTC. Translated, it gives CASSQNTGGHYGYTF.

The table lists this clone with a count of one. The rearrangement links TRBV5-1 to TRBJ2-7, with unresolved D. Germline loops: CDR1 SGHRS, CDR2 YFSETQ. The CDR3 spans 11 residues. V gave up 4 bases and J gave up 7 bases, with 9 bases separating them. CDR3 sequence reads: CASSDLDEQYF. CDR3 bases: TGCGCCAGCAGCGACTTAGATGAGCAGTACTTC.

The chain uses TRBV19 and TRBJ1-1; unclear D gene. V was cut by 2 bases and J by 1 base, with 11 bases left in between. Germline CDR1 reads LNHDA; CDR2 reads SQIVND (reference sequence). The CDR3 is made up of 15 amino acids. The CDR3 is CASSISGQQNTEAFF. Here the CDR3 DNA reads TGTGCCAGTAGTATATCTGGGCAACAGAACACTGAAGCTTTCTTT.

This rearrangement joins TRBV21-1 to TRBJ1-2; the table calls TRBD1, which could not be checked here. TRBV21-1 is classified as a pseudogene. The CDR3 loop spans 12 amino acids. CDR3 sequence reads: CASRRDRDGYTF. The CDR3 DNA is TGTGCCAGTCGTCGGGACAGGGATGGCTACACCTTC.

V usage is TRBV29-1 and J usage is TRBJ2-1; a possible D gene is TRBD2 (6 bases). V lost 7 bases and J 12 bases, leaving 28 bases between the germline ends. Germline CDR1 SQVTM, CDR2 ANQGSEA. The CDR3 runs 15 residues. The CDR3 is CSAGLRVRLEYGQFF. Written as DNA, the CDR3 is TGCAGCGCTGGCCTCAGGGTTCGACTAGAATATGGGCAGTTCTTC.

V gene TRBV4-3 combines with J gene TRBJ2-7; TRBD2 agrees at 8 bases. There are 16 residues in the CDR3. CDR1 is LGHNA and CDR2 is YSLEER in the germline V gene. J was trimmed by 3 bases and V by 0 bases; bases with no gene match: 7. This CDR3 is CASSQDRLSGIYEQYF. The CDR3 coding sequence is TGCGCCAGCAGCCAAGATCGGCTTAGCGGGATCTACGAGCAGTACTTC.

The chain links TRBV12-5 to TRBJ1-1; weak D call: TRBD1 (5 bases). CDR1 LGHNT and CDR2 FRNRAP come from the germline V gene. V dropped 1 base and J dropped 1 base, with 10 bases sitting between them. The CDR3 consists of 15 residues. This chain's CDR3 is CASGLATGTNTEAFF. CDR3 DNA sequence: TGTGCTAGTGGTTTGGCTACAGGAACGAACACTGAAGCTTTCTTT.

The V call is TRBV27, the J call TRBJ1-1; D call uncertain. V gave up 4 bases and J gave up 0 bases, with 15 bases separating them. CDR1 is MNHEY and CDR2 is SMNVEV in the germline V gene (reference sequence). This CDR3 region has 16 residues. The CDR3 nucleotides are TGTGCCAGCAGTTCCACCTCTGGCAGTATGAACACTGAAGCTTTCTTT. It translates to CASSSTSGSMNTEAFF.

The chain joins TRBV18 to TRBJ1-3; D is uncertain. This CDR3 comprises 17 residues. Germline V gene data show CDR1 as KGHSH and CDR2 as LQKENI. The ends were cut back, 2 bases at V and 0 bases at J, with 14 bases in the middle. Here the CDR3 reads CASSPFRGDLSGNTIYF. CDR3 bases: TGTGCCAGCTCACCATTCAGAGGTGATCTCTCTGGAAACACCATATATTTT.

This clone was picked up one time. The chain has TRBV19 and TRBJ2-7; the D gene is possibly TRBD1 (5 bases). The CDR3 is 15 amino acids. The V and J ends lost 3 bases and 0 bases respectively, with 12 bases between them. The germline V gene encodes CDR1 LNHDA and CDR2 SQIVND (reference sequence). This chain's CDR3 is CASSILLTDSYEQYF. The CDR3 bases are TGTGCCAGTAGTATCCTTCTGACAGACTCCTACGAGCAGTACTTC. Full variable domain (remainder filled in from reference TRBV19 and TRBJ2-7): DGGITQSPKYLFRKEGQNVTLSCEQNLNHDAMYWYRQDPGQGLRLIYYSQIVNDFQKGDIAEGYSVSREKKESFPLTVTSAQKNPTAFYLCASSILLTDSYEQYFGPGTRLTVT.

This chain connects TRBV6-5 to TRBJ2-5; D is unclear. Germline-derived CDR1 and CDR2 are MNHEY and SVGAGI. With 6 bases removed from V and 4 bases from J, the gap between germline ends came to 9 bases. This CDR3 contains 12 residues. CDR3 residues: CASSESLETQYF. The CDR3 nucleotides are TGTGCCAGCAGCGAGTCCTTAGAGACCCAGTACTTC.

V usage is TRBV5-1 and J usage is TRBJ2-1, with TRBD2 matching 7 bases. CDR1 is SGHRS and CDR2 is YFSETQ in the germline V gene. The trim removed 0 bases at V and 0 bases at J, leaving 0 bases unmatched. This CDR3 spans 15 amino acids. The DNA of the CDR3 is TGCGCCAGCAGCTTGGGCGGGAGCTCCTACAATGAGCAGTTCTTC. Protein sequence: CASSLGGSSYNEQFF. The whole variable domain, filled in from reference TRBV5-1 and TRBJ2-1, reads KAGVTQTPRYLIKTRGQQVTLSCSPISGHRSVSWYQQTPGQGLQFLFEYFSETQRNKGNFPGRFSGRQFSNSRSEMNVSTLELGDSALYLCASSLGGSSYNEQFFGPGTRLTVL.

V gene TRBV2 combines with J gene TRBJ1-1; D call uncertain. In germline, CDR1 is SNHLY, CDR2 FYNNEI. The ends were cut back, 4 bases at V and 4 bases at J, with 10 bases in the middle. The CDR3 consists of 13 residues. CDR3 sequence (DNA): TGTGCCAGCAGTGTGCGGGGAGGCACTGAAGCTTTCTTT. It is translated as CASSVRGGTEAFF.

V gene TRBV5-1 combines with J gene TRBJ2-2; D may be TRBD2 (5 bases). The V gene lost 4 bases and the J gene lost 7 bases, with 14 bases spanning the gap. CDR1 and CDR2 (germline): SGHRS, YFSETQ. The CDR3 contains 14 residues. CDR3 DNA sequence: TGCGCCAGCAGCCCGAGGGAGTCAATCGGGGAGCTGTTTTTT. This sequence encodes CASSPRESIGELFF. The full variable domain, rest sourced from reference TRBV5-1 and TRBJ2-2, is KAGVTQTPRYLIKTRGQQVTLSCSPISGHRSVSWYQQTPGQGLQFLFEYFSETQRNKGNFPGRFSGRQFSNSRSEMNVSTLELGDSALYLCASSPRESIGELFFGEGSRLTVL.

This clone was counted between two and nine times. The gene calls are TRBV4-1 and TRBJ2-7, with D maybe TRBD1 (6 bases). Germline assignment: CDR1 MGHRA and CDR2 YSYEKL. CDR3 length: 15 amino acids. V lost 0 bases to trimming and J lost 3 bases, with 12 bases between them. CDR3 nucleotides: TGCGCCAGCAGCCAAGAGGGGGCCCCGGTCTACGAGCAGTACTTC. Its protein product is CASSQEGAPVYEQYF.

The genes are TRBV5-1 and TRBJ1-1; D is uncertain. Germline CDR1 reads SGHRS; CDR2 reads YFSETQ. Trimming removed 1 base from V and 1 base from J, with 8 bases in between. The CDR3 extends over 14 amino acids. The DNA for the CDR3 is TGCGCCAGCAGCTTGACAAGTCCGAACACTGAAGCTTTCTTT. Its protein is CASSLTSPNTEAFF. Supplemented by reference TRBV5-1 and TRBJ1-1, the full variable domain reads KAGVTQTPRYLIKTRGQQVTLSCSPISGHRSVSWYQQTPGQGLQFLFEYFSETQRNKGNFPGRFSGRQFSNSRSEMNVSTLELGDSALYLCASSLTSPNTEAFFGQGTRLTVV.

The gene calls are TRBV9 and TRBJ1-1; 11 bases are a match to TRBD1. Per the germline V gene, CDR1 is SGDLS and CDR2 is YYNGEE. The CDR3 covers 13 residues. After removal of 2 bases from V and 13 bases from J, the junction contained 7 bases not matched to a gene. CDR3 protein: CASSVGGQGDRFF. The CDR3 DNA reads TGTGCCAGCAGCGTCGGGGGACAGGGGGATCGTTTCTTT.

The sample holds one count of this clone. V usage is TRBV29-1 and J usage is TRBJ2-7, with a possible D match to TRBD2 (7 bases). The CDR3 is made up of 12 amino acids. V was shortened by 4 bases and J by 9 bases, with 16 bases between the two germline ends. Germline values: CDR1 SQVTM, CDR2 ANQGSEA. The CDR3 bases are TGCAGCGTTGGAAGGGGGGGGGATGGGCAGTACTTC. Translated: CSVGRGGDGQYF.

V gene TRBV7-2 combines with J gene TRBJ2-1, with a tentative D call TRBD2 (6 bases). The V gene lost 1 base and the J gene lost 8 bases, with 15 bases spanning the gap. This CDR3 is 15 amino acids long. Germline V gives CDR1 SGHTA, CDR2 FQGNSA. CDR3 nucleotides: TGTGCCAGCAGCTTAGGGGGACTGGGGGTGGATGAGCAGTTCTTC. Its translation is CASSLGGLGVDEQFF. Together with reference TRBV7-2 and TRBJ2-1, the CDR3 gives the full variable domain: GAGVSQSPSNKVTEKGKDVELRCDPISGHTALYWYRQSLGQGLEFLIYFQGNSAPDKSGLPSDRFSAERTGGSVSTLTIQRTQQEDSAVYLCASSLGGLGVDEQFFGPGTRLTVL.

In this sample, this clone turned up a few times. The chain links TRBV6-5 to TRBJ2-3, with D perhaps TRBD2 (6 bases). Trimming removed 6 bases from V and 2 bases from J, with 12 bases in between. The CDR3 is made up of 14 amino acids. Looked up from germline, CDR1 is MNHEY and CDR2 is SVGAGI. The CDR3 sequence: CASRAEGTTDTQYF. The CDR3 DNA follows: TGTGCCAGCAGGGCGGAGGGAACCACAGATACGCAGTATTTT.

The V call is TRBV12-3 or TRBV12-4, the J call TRBJ2-1; maybe TRBD2 (7 bases). This CDR3 is 12 amino acids long. The V gene lost 2 bases and the J gene lost 14 bases, with 13 bases spanning the gap. As DNA, the CDR3 is TGTGCCAGCAGTTTAACAGGGAGGGGGAAGTTCTTC. This encodes CASSLTGRGKFF.